The entry below describes one T cell receptor beta chain. Its antigen is not identified. This CDR3 region has 12 residues. Trimming pared 11 bases from V and 4 bases from J, leaving 13 bases between. Germline lookup yields CDR1 MDHEN and CDR2 SYDVKM. This sample is part of a study of blood T cells in healthy people across ages. Study at large: Capture by template switching was about one barcoded beta molecule per two T cells. Whole-study results and caveats: Per-million-T-cell TCR beta diversity fell roughly linearly with age.

Using a J-beta primer mix together with a sample-barcoded 5' primer, a second PCR was run for roughly 7 to 12 cycles. A template-switch adaptor containing 12 random nucleotides labeled each cDNA molecule. MiXCR was run by TCRdb on the 5' RACE reads, yielding one entry per CDR3 protein. The sample holds around 780,000 distinct CDR3 sequences, approximately 60% seen once. This chain links TRBV28 with TRBJ2-3, with D perhaps matching TRBD2 (6 bases). The receptor comes from a man in his forties in good health. Material: blood. CDR3 sequence (DNA): TGTGCCTGCGGGGAATGGGCAGATACGCAGTATTTT. As protein: CACGEWADTQYF. Variable domain in full (rest from reference TRBV28 and TRBJ2-3): DVKVTQSSRYLVKRTGEKVFLECVQDMDHENMFWYRQDPGLGLRLIYFSYDVKMKEKGDIPEGYSVSREKKERFSLILESASTNQTSMYLCACGEWADTQYFGPGTRLTVL.